Below are 32 T cell receptor beta chains sequenced from a single sample in a study of shared clonotypes between healthy human individuals. Naive CD8 cells comprised CD45RO-negative, CCR7-positively selected cells, excluding terminally differentiated effector memory CD45RA+ cells. Libraries were prepared by immunoSEQ multiplex PCR; TCRdb keeps only in-frame clonotypes and omits some of them. The sample contains some 600,000 clones, 96% of which appear only once. Input material: naive CD8+ T cells sorted from blood. The source is a woman in her 30s in good health.

The rearrangement joins TRBV2 to TRBJ1-1; possible D gene TRBD1, 6 bases. The V gene's germline CDR1 is SNHLY and CDR2 FYNNEI. Trimming cost V 7 bases and J 11 bases, with 17 bases left between them. This CDR3 has 12 amino acids. For the CDR3, the DNA is TGTGCCAGCATCGGGGGGACACTGAGGGCTTTCTTT. Amino acids: CASIGGTLRAFF.

V is TRBV14 and J is TRBJ2-2; 9 bases are a match to TRBD2. The trim removed 4 bases at V and 6 bases at J, leaving 3 bases unmatched. The CDR3 loop spans 14 amino acids. Germline assignment: CDR1 SGHDN and CDR2 FVKESK. The chain's CDR3 is CASSPRLAAGELFF. CDR3 sequence (DNA): TGTGCCAGCAGCCCCCGACTAGCGGCCGGGGAGCTGTTTTTT.

The chain has TRBV29-1 and TRBJ2-7; no clear D. Trimming cost V 7 bases and J 0 bases, with 10 bases left between them. Germline CDR1 reads SQVTM; CDR2 reads ANQGSEA. The CDR3 loop spans 12 amino acids. The CDR3 sequence is CSAFTNSYEQYF. The DNA for the CDR3 is TGCAGCGCTTTCACCAACTCCTACGAGCAGTACTTC.

The V and J genes are TRBV13 and TRBJ2-1; TRBD2 aligns across 7 bases. CDR1 is PRHDT and CDR2 is FYEKMQ in the germline V gene (reference sequence). The CDR3 consists of 15 residues. V lost 1 base, J lost 7 bases, and 7 bases stayed unmatched. DNA for the CDR3: TGTGCCAGCAGCTTAGATGCGGGAGATGTGAATGAGCAGTTCTTC. Its protein is CASSLDAGDVNEQFF.

This clone was seen only once. This chain uses TRBV7-6 with TRBJ2-7; the D gene could be TRBD1 or TRBD2 (5 bases each). The V end was cut by 5 bases, the J end by 0 bases, with 17 bases between. CDR3 length: 16 residues. Germline V gene lookup returns CDR1 SGHVS and CDR2 FNYEAQ. In DNA form, the CDR3 reads TGTGCCAGCAGCCCCCGGGACGGGAAACCCTCCTACGAGCAGTACTTC. This translates into CASSPRDGKPSYEQYF.

The sample holds one count of this clone. The V and J genes are TRBV5-3 and TRBJ2-2; 9 nucleotides match TRBD2. TRBV5-3 is given ORF status, its function remaining uncertain. V was clipped by 4 bases and J by 2 bases; unmatched bases: 6. The CDR3 runs 16 residues. The CDR3 reads CARSVKREVNTGELFF. The CDR3, as DNA: TGTGCCAGAAGCGTCAAGCGGGAGGTTAACACCGGGGAGCTGTTTTTT.

Only a few counts were recorded for this clone. This chain joins TRBV29-1 and TRBJ1-4; D gene uncertain. The CDR3 is 11 amino acids. Germline assignment: CDR1 SQVTM and CDR2 ANQGSEA. This CDR3 reads CSVKSNEKLFF. As DNA, the CDR3 is TGCAGTGTCAAGTCGAATGAAAAACTGTTTTTT.

CDR3 sequence: CASSQDHGKVIYEQYF. CDR3 DNA sequence: TGTGCCAGCAGCCAAGATCACGGGAAGGTGATCTACGAGCAGTACTTC. The chain couples TRBV14 to TRBJ2-7; weak D call: TRBD2 (5 bases). V was cut by 0 bases and J by 3 bases, with 15 bases left in between. Per germline, CDR1 SGHDN and CDR2 FVKESK. The CDR3 runs 16 residues.

The chain is built from TRBV19 and TRBJ2-3; 12 bases fit TRBD2. CDR3 length: 16 residues. J was trimmed by 2 bases and V by 8 bases; bases with no gene match: 8. Germline CDR1 is LNHDA and CDR2 is SQIVND (reference sequence). For the CDR3, the DNA is TGTGCCAGTGCTCGGCTAGCGGGAGGGCACACAGATACGCAGTATTTT. Amino acids: CASARLAGGHTDTQYF.

V usage is TRBV7-9 and J usage is TRBJ1-4; tentative D call: TRBD1 (5 bases). V dropped 5 bases and J dropped 8 bases, with 15 bases sitting between them. Germline values: CDR1 SEHNR, CDR2 FQNEAQ (reference sequence). The CDR3 has 14 residues. CDR3 DNA: TGTGCCAGCAGCGCCAAGGGGTGGGAAGAAAAACTGTTTTTT. Its protein product is CASSAKGWEEKLFF. Variable domain in full (rest from reference TRBV7-9 and TRBJ1-4): DTGVSQNPRHKITKRGQNVTFRCDPISEHNRLYWYRQTLGQGPEFLTYFQNEAQLEKSRLLSDRFSAERPKGSFSTLEIQRTEQGDSAMYLCASSAKGWEEKLFFGSGTQLSVL.

This chain links TRBV2 with TRBJ2-1; a weak D match, TRBD2 (6 bases). Trimming took 3 bases from V and 6 from J, leaving 15 bases between them. The CDR3 covers 15 residues. Germline V CDR1 and CDR2: SNHLY, FYNNEI. The CDR3 loop reads CASSESGRGGNEQFF. The CDR3 DNA follows: TGTGCCAGCAGTGAGTCCGGGAGAGGCGGCAATGAGCAGTTCTTC.

About this clone itself: The junction does not match germline at one end; this may be a read error. The chain recombines TRBV6-1 with TRBJ2-7, with D tentatively TRBD2 (6 bases). The CDR3 contains 12 residues. Per germline, CDR1 MNHNS and CDR2 SASEGT. The CDR3 bases are TGTGCCAGCAGTGAATCCCCTTGGGGGGAGAAGTTC. Protein sequence: CASSESPWGEKF.

The rearrangement joins TRBV10-1 to TRBJ2-7; D remains unclear. Germline V lookup: CDR1 WNHNN, CDR2 SYGVQD (reference sequence). The V end was cut by 0 bases, the J end by 0 bases, with 12 bases between. CDR3 size: 16 residues. CDR3 DNA sequence: TGCGCCAGCAGTGAGTCGACGGCACCGTACTCCTACGAGCAGTACTTC. Translating gives CASSESTAPYSYEQYF.

This chain connects TRBV2 to TRBJ2-1; no reliable D call. Trimming shortened V by 7 bases and J by 4 bases, and 17 bases separated the two germline ends. CDR3 length: 15 amino acids. Germline CDR1 reads SNHLY; CDR2 reads FYNNEI. The CDR3 region has the DNA TGTGCCAGCACCCGTTCTAGAATGGGGTACAATGAGCAGTTCTTC. This translates into CASTRSRMGYNEQFF.

CDR3 residues: CASTREFGNEQFF. The CDR3 DNA reads TGTGCCTCAACACGGGAGTTTGGCAATGAGCAGTTCTTC. This chain joins TRBV28 and TRBJ2-1; D is perhaps TRBD2 (6 bases). Trimming stripped 11 bases from V and 6 bases from J, with 17 bases between. The germline V gene encodes CDR1 MDHEN and CDR2 SYDVKM. This CDR3 comprises 13 residues.

The chain links TRBV12-5 to TRBJ1-4; maybe TRBD1 (6 bases). In germline, CDR1 is LGHNT, CDR2 FRNRAP. This CDR3 region has 15 residues. Trimming took off 4 bases at V and 7 bases at J, with 16 bases between the two ends. CDR3 in amino acids: CASGWVGGWGEKLFF. The CDR3 coding sequence is TGTGCTAGTGGTTGGGTAGGGGGATGGGGTGAAAAACTGTTTTTT.

The J gene is TRBJ2-5, the V gene TRBV27; 7 positions match TRBD1. The J call may be mistaken, given a closer DNA end match to TRBJ2-7. CDR3 length: 13 amino acids. Looked up from germline, CDR1 is MNHEY and CDR2 is SMNVEV (reference sequence). This CDR3 is CASSLTGHGEQYF. The CDR3 bases are TGTGCCAGCAGTCTGACAGGGCATGGCGAGCAGTACTTC.

The J gene is TRBJ1-1, the V gene TRBV14, with unresolved D. The V gene's germline CDR1 is SGHDN and CDR2 FVKESK. Trimming took 4 bases from V and 2 from J, leaving 23 bases between them. This CDR3 comprises 18 residues. Written as DNA, the CDR3 is TGTGCCAGCAGCCCCAATTCGGTAGGGCTTGGGTTTAACACTGAAGCTTTCTTT. Its translation is CASSPNSVGLGFNTEAFF.

The chain is built from TRBV25-1 and TRBJ2-7; D gene unclear. This CDR3 region has 10 residues. Deletions cut 3 bases from V and 6 bases from J, with 3 bases between. The germline V gene has CDR1 MGHDK and CDR2 SYGVNS. The CDR3 region is CASSDREQYF. The CDR3 nucleotides are TGTGCCAGCAGTGACCGCGAGCAGTACTTC.

The genes are TRBV4-1 and TRBJ2-3, with TRBD2 identical over 10 bases. Germline V gives CDR1 MGHRA, CDR2 YSYEKL. This CDR3 is 15 amino acids long. V gave up 6 bases and J gave up 4 bases; unmatched junction bases: 7. CDR3 region: CASRIAGGSADTQYF. CDR3 coding DNA: TGCGCCAGCAGGATAGCGGGAGGTAGCGCAGATACGCAGTATTTT.

V is TRBV5-4 and J is TRBJ2-7; TRBD2 aligns across 10 bases. The ends lost 4 bases at V and 2 bases at J; junction bases unmatched: 12. Germline CDR1 SGHNT, CDR2 YYREEE (reference sequence). The CDR3 is 17 amino acids. The CDR3 loop is CASSGGPGLAPTYEQYF. The CDR3 nucleotides are TGTGCCAGCAGCGGGGGACCGGGACTAGCGCCAACCTACGAGCAGTACTTC.

V and J are TRBV7-9 and TRBJ2-1; either TRBD1 or TRBD2 may supply D (6 bases each). CDR1 and CDR2 (germline): SEHNR, FQNEAQ (reference sequence). With 6 bases removed from V and 4 bases from J, the gap between germline ends came to 22 bases. This CDR3 has 17 residues. Here the CDR3 reads CASSPRPGAIEYNEQFF. In DNA form, the CDR3 reads TGTGCCAGCAGTCCCAGGCCGGGGGCGATCGAATACAATGAGCAGTTCTTC. Looking up the rest from reference TRBV7-9 and TRBJ2-1 gives the full variable domain: DTGVSQNPRHKITKRGQNVTFRCDPISEHNRLYWYRQTLGQGPEFLTYFQNEAQLEKSRLLSDRFSAERPKGSFSTLEIQRTEQGDSAMYLCASSPRPGAIEYNEQFFGPGTRLTVL.

The rearrangement links TRBV30 to TRBJ2-7, with D perhaps TRBD1 (6 bases). V gave up 5 bases and J gave up 4 bases, with 9 bases separating them. The CDR3 covers 11 residues. Germline CDR1 and CDR2: GTSNPN and SVGIG (reference sequence). In DNA, the CDR3 is TGTGCCTGGGGGGGCGGGTACGAGCAGTACTTC. It yields the protein CAWGGGYEQYF.

The V call is TRBV28, the J call TRBJ2-7; 10 bases match TRBD1. CDR3 length: 16 residues. V was pared by 6 bases and J by 2 bases, with 10 bases of the junction left unmatched. The germline CDR1 and CDR2 sequences are MDHEN and SYDVKM. The CDR3, as DNA: TGTGCCAGCAGCCCCGACAGGGGGCGGATCGCCTACGAGCAGTACTTC. This translates into CASSPDRGRIAYEQYF.

V and J are TRBV19 and TRBJ2-2; D is unresolved. V shed 6 bases and J shed 7 bases, with 12 bases lying between them. The germline CDR1 and CDR2 sequences are LNHDA and SQIVND (reference sequence). The CDR3 covers 13 residues. The CDR3 nucleotides are TGTGCCAGTAGCGCTCAGCAAGTCGGGGAGCTGTTTTTT. Its translation is CASSAQQVGELFF.

CDR3 residues: CASSLVQGAVDDEKLFF. The CDR3 DNA reads TGCGCCAGCAGCTTGGTACAGGGGGCAGTTGATGATGAAAAACTGTTTTTT. This chain links TRBV5-1 with TRBJ1-4, with TRBD1 matching 9 bases. The CDR3 spans 17 residues. V shed 0 bases and J 6 bases; nucleotides not matched to a gene: 9. The germline gives CDR1 SGHRS, CDR2 YFSETQ.

The chain is built from TRBV19 and TRBJ2-7, with D tentatively TRBD2 (5 bases). The CDR3 contains 14 residues. Germline V lookup: CDR1 LNHDA, CDR2 SQIVND (reference sequence). V shed 5 bases and J shed 4 bases, with 15 bases lying between them. The CDR3 coding sequence is TGTGCCAGTAGTCCCGCCCTAGCCGCTTACGAGCAGTACTTC. Amino acids: CASSPALAAYEQYF.

This chain links TRBV9 with TRBJ2-3; tentatively, D is TRBD1 (6 bases). V was clipped by 5 bases and J by 5 bases, with 9 bases between them. The V gene's germline CDR1 is SGDLS and CDR2 YYNGEE. The CDR3 has 12 amino acids. In DNA, the CDR3 is TGTGCCAGCAGGGGGACAAAAGATACGCAGTATTTT. This sequence encodes CASRGTKDTQYF.

This chain joins TRBV7-6 and TRBJ1-1; D perhaps matches TRBD1 (5 bases). Trimming shortened V by 5 bases and J by 5 bases, and 24 bases separated the two germline ends. This CDR3 contains 17 residues. The V gene's germline CDR1 is SGHVS and CDR2 FNYEAQ. Written as DNA, the CDR3 is TGTGCCAGCAGCGCGATAGGCACCCAGGGCCCGGGGACTGAAGCTTTCTTT. Its protein product is CASSAIGTQGPGTEAFF.

The rearrangement links TRBV2 to TRBJ1-2; D not certain. Germline-derived CDR1 and CDR2 are SNHLY and FYNNEI. The CDR3 is 12 residues long. V was cut by 0 bases and J by 7 bases, with 6 bases left in between. The CDR3, as DNA: TGTGCCAGCAGTGAAGCGTTCGGTGGCTACACCTTC. This gives the protein CASSEAFGGYTF.

J is TRBJ2-1 and V is TRBV14, with a possible D match to TRBD2 (5 bases). The V and J ends lost 3 bases and 10 bases respectively, with 10 bases between them. This CDR3 has 12 residues. CDR1 is SGHDN, CDR2 FVKESK, per germline. CDR3 DNA: TGTGCCAGCAGCCAGACTAAAAACGAGCAGTTCTTC. It encodes CASSQTKNEQFF.

V is TRBV6-6 and J is TRBJ1-1; D is ambiguous. The ends were cut back, 8 bases at V and 1 base at J, with 11 bases in the middle. The CDR3 covers 13 residues. Germline loops: CDR1 MNHNY, CDR2 SVGAGI (reference sequence). The CDR3 DNA reads as TGTGCCAGCGGAATGGCTAGGAACACTGAAGCTTTCTTT. Translated, it gives CASGMARNTEAFF.